A selection of T cell receptor beta chains follows, all from one sample in a study of beta chain features in type 1 diabetes. TCRdb keeps only in-frame clones here, not all; method: immunoSEQ multiplex PCR. The table lists under 300,000 clones, about 8% of them singletons. Material: central memory CD4+ T cells from blood. These receptors originate from a woman between 18 and 29 years old in good health. Each CDR3 is given without its conserved first and last residue. A D gene is named only where the DNA matches it firmly.

CDR3 protein	J gene	D gene	V gene
ASSPGGATNEKLF	TRBJ1-4	.	TRBV5-1
ASSPGISGNTIY	TRBJ1-3	.	TRBV18
ASSEIPEGEKLF	TRBJ1-4	.	TRBV2
ASSLQLQANEQF	TRBJ2-1	.	TRBV5-1
SVGGLISTDTQY	TRBJ2-3	.	TRBV29-1
ASSEALAGFTDTQY	TRBJ2-3	TRBD2	TRBV6-1
ASSPSGAGSNQPQH	TRBJ1-5	.	TRBV7-9
ASSLGYSNQPQH	TRBJ1-5	.	TRBV7-9
ASSLERADTQY	TRBJ2-3	.	TRBV7-9
ASSLRGQGSTGELF	TRBJ2-2	TRBD1	TRBV5-1
AGWAGEQETQY	TRBJ2-5	.	TRBV21-1
ASRRTGANTGELF	TRBJ2-2	.	TRBV7-9
ASRGSAGYTDTQY	TRBJ2-3	.	TRBV28